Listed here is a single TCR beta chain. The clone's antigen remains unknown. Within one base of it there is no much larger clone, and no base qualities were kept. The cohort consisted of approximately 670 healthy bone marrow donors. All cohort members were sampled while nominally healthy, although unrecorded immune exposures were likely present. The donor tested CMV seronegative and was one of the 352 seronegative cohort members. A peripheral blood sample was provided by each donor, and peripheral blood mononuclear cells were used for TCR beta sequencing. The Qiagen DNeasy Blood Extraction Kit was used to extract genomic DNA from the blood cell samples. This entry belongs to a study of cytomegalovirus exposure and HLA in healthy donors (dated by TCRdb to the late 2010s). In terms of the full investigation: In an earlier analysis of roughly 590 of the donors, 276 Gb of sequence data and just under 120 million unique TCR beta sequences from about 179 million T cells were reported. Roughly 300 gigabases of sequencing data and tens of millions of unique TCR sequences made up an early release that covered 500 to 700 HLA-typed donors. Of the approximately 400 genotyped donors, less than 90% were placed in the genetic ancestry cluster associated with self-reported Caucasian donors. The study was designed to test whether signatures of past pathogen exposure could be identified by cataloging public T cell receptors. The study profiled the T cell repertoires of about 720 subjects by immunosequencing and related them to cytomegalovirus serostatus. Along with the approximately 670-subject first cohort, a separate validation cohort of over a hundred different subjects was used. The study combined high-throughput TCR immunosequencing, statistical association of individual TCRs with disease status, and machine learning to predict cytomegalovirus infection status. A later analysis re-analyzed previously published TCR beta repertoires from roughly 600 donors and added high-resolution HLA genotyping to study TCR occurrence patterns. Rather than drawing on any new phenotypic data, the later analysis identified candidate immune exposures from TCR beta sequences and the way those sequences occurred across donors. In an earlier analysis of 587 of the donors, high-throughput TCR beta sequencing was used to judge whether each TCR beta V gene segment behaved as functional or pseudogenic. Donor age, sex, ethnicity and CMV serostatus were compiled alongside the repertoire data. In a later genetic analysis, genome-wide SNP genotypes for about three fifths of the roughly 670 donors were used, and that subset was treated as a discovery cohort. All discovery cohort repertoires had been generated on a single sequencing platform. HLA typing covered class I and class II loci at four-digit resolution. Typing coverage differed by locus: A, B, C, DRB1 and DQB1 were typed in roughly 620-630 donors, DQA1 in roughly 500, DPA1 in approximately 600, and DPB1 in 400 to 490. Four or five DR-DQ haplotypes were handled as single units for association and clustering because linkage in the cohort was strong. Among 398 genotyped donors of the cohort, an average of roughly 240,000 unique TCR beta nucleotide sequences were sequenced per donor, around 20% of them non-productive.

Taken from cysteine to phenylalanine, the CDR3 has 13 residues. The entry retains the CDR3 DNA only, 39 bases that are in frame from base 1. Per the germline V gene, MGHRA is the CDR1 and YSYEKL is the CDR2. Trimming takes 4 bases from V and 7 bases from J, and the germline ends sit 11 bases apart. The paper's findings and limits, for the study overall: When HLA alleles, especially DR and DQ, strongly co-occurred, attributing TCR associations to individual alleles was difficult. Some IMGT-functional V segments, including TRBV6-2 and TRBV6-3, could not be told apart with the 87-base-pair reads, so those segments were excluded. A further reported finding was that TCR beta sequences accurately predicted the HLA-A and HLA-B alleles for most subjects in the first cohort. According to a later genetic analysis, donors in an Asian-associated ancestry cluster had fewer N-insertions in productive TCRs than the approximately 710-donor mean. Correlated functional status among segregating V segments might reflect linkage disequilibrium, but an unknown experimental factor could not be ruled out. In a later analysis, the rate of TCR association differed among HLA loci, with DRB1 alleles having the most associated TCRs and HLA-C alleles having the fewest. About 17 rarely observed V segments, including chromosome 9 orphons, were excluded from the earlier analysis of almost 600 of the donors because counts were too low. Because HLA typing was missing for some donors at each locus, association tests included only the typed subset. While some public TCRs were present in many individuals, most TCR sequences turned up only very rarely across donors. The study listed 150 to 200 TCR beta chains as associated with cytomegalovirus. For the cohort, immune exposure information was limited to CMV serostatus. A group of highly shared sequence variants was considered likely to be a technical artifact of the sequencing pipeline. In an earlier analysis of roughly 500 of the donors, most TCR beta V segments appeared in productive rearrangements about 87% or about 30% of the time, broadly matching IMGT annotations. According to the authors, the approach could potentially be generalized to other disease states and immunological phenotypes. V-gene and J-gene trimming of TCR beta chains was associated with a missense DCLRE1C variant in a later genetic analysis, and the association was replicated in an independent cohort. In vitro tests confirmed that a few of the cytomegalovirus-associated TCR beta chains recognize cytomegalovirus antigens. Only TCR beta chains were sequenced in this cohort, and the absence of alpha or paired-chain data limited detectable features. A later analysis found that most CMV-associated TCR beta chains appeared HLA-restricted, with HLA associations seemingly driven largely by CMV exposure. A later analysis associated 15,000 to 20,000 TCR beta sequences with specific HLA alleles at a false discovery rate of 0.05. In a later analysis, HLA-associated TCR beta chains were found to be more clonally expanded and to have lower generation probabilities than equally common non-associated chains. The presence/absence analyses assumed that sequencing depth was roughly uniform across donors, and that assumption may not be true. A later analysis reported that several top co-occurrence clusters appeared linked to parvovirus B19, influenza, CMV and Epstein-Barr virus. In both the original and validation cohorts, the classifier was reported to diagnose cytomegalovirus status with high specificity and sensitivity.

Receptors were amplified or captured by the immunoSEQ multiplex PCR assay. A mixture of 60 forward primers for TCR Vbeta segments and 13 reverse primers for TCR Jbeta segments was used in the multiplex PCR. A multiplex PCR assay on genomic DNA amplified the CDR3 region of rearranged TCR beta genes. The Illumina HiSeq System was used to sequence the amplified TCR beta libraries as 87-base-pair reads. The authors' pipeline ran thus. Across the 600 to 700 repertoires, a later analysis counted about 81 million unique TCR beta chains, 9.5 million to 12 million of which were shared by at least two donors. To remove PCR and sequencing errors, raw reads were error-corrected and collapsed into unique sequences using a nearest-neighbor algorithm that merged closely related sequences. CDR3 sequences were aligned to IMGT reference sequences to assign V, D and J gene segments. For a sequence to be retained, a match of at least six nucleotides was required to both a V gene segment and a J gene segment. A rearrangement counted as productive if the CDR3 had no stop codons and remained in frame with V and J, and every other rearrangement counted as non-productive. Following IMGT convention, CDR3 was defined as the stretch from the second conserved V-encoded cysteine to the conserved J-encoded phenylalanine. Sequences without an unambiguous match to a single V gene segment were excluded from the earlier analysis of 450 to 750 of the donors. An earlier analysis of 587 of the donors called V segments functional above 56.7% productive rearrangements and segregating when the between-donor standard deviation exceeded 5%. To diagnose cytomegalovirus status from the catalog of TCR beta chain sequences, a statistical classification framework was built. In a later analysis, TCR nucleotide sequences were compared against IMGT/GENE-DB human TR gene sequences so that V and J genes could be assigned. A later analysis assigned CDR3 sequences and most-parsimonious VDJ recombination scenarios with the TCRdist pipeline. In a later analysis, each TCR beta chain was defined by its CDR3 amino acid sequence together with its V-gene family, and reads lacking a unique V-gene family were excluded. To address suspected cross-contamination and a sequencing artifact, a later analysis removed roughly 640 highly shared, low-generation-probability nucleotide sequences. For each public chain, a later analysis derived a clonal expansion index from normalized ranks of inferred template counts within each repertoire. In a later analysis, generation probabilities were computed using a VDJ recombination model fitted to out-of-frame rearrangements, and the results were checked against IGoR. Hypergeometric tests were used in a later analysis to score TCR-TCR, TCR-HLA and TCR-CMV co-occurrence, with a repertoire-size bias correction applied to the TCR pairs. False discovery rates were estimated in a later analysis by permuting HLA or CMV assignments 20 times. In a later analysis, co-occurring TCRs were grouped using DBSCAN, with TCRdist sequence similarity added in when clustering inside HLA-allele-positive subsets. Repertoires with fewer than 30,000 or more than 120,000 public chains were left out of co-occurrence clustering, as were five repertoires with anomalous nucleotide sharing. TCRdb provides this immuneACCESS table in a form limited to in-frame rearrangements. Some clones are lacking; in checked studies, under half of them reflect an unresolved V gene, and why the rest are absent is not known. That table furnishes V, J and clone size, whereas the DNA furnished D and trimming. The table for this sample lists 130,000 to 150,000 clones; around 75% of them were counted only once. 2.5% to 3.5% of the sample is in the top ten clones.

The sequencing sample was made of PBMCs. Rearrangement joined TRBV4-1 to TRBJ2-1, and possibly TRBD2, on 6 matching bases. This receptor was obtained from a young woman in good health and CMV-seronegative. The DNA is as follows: TGCGCCAGCAGCCTACTAGCACAGAATGAGCAGTTCTTC. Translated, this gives CASSLLAQNEQFF.